Below, one TCR beta chain is given with its context. Trimming took 10 bases from V and 1 from J, leaving 11 bases between them. CDR1 is MDHEN and CDR2 is SYDVKM in the germline V gene. The CDR3 is 13 amino acids. This entry belongs to a study of blood T cell repertoires in COVID-19. Study at large: Whether acute or convalescent, the COVID-19 samples came from the United States, Italy and Spain. T cells, B-cell-depleted T cells, or PBMCs supplied cDNA or gDNA.

As originally analysed: Counts of nucleated cells, estimated from reference gene primer amplification, were obtained. The table came from immunoSEQ multiplex PCR; TCRdb's copy has only in-frame clones and leaves some out. From that table come the V and J calls and clone size; the DNA was used to work out D and trimming. The repertoire holds under 300,000 clones, roughly 80% seen once, with 3.4% in the top ten. Sequencing used peripheral blood. This TCR derives from a woman aged 18 to 35 with acute or convalescent COVID-19. V gene TRBV28 combines with J gene TRBJ1-5; D is possibly TRBD1 (6 bases). CDR3 in amino acids: CATEQGSNQPQHF. CDR3 in DNA: TGTGCCACGGAACAGGGAAGCAATCAGCCCCAGCATTTT.